Ten or more counts support the clone carrying this T cell receptor (beta chain). Antigen specificity is unknown. This entry comes from a study of identical twins. Whole-study results and caveats: Cross-sectional statistics underpinned the conclusions; the same donors were not followed.

From the 5' RACE reads, TCRdb called clonotypes with MiXCR, one entry per CDR3 protein. The data contain about 390,000 distinct CDR3 sequences, about 10% of them singletons. Sample: naive T cells sorted from blood. This TCR derives from a woman between 45 and 60 years old in good health.

The CDR3 DNA reads TGTGCCACCAGTGAGACGACGGGACTGCAAGAGACCCAGTACTTC. This encodes CATSETTGLQETQYF. This chain joins TRBV24-1 and TRBJ2-5; possible D gene TRBD2, 6 bases. This CDR3 is built from 15 residues. V lost 4 bases to trimming and J lost 2 bases, with 13 bases between them. Germline loops: CDR1 KGHDR, CDR2 SFDVKD.